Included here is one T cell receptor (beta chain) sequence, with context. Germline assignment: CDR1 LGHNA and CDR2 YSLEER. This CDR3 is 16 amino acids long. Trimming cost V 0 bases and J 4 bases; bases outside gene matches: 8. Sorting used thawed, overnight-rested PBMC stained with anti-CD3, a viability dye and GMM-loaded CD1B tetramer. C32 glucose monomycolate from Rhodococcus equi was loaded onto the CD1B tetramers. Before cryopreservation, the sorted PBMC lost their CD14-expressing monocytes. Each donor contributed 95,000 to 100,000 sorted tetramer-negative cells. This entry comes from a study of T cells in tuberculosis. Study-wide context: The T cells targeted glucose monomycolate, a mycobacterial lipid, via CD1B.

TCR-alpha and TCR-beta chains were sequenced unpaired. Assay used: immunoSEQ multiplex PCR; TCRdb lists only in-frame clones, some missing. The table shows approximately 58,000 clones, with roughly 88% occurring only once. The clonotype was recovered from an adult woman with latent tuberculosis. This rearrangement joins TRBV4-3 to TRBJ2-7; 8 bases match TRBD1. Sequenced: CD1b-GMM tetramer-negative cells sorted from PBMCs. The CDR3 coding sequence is TGCGCCAGCAGCCAAGATCGGACAGGGTCTTGGTACGAGCAGTACTTC. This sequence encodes CASSQDRTGSWYEQYF.